This entry features one T cell receptor beta chain sequence. Its target is unknown. The data belong to a study of cytomegalovirus exposure and HLA in healthy donors. Study-wide findings and caveats: The classifier, whose performance was assessed in both the original and validation cohorts, reportedly diagnosed cytomegalovirus status with high specificity and sensitivity. According to a subsequent analysis, TCR clusters from the first cohort were inclined to appear together in the 110 or so validation repertoires.

The table came from immunoSEQ multiplex PCR; TCRdb's copy has only in-frame clones and leaves some out. The data hold about 98,000 clones, with roughly 85% observed a single time. Germline-derived CDR1 and CDR2 are SGHRS and YFSETQ. The CDR3 spans 16 residues. Trimming at V came to 0 bases and at J to 4 bases, leaving 6 bases not matched to a gene. The chain recombines TRBV5-1 with TRBJ2-1, with 8 bases aligning to TRBD2. Sequenced input: PBMCs. This receptor was taken from a woman aged 25 to 39 in good health and CMV-seronegative. The DNA of the CDR3 is TGCGCCAGCAGCTTGGGGCCAGCGGGGGAGTACAATGAGCAGTTCTTC. The encoded protein is CASSLGPAGEYNEQFF.